The next 32 T cell receptor beta chains were all read from a single sample in a study of shared clonotypes between healthy human individuals. TCRdb keeps only in-frame clones here, not all; method: immunoSEQ multiplex PCR. The data contain a few million clones, approximately 94% of them seen just once; the ten biggest clones take up over 0.12%. Source material: naive CD4+ T cells sorted from blood. Subset in this sample: CD45RA+ positively selected. These receptors came from a man between 18 and 35 years old in good health.

The chain joins TRBV10-3 to TRBJ2-3, with 9 bases lining up with TRBD2. After removal of 3 bases from V and 4 bases from J, the junction contained 5 bases not matched to a gene. Germline values: CDR1 ENHRY, CDR2 SYGVKD. The CDR3 spans 15 residues. The CDR3 loop reads CAISEVAGVPDTQYF. DNA of the CDR3: TGTGCCATCAGTGAAGTAGCGGGGGTACCAGATACGCAGTATTTT.

V usage is TRBV30 and J usage is TRBJ1-2; no clear D gene. The CDR3 is 14 amino acids. Germline V gives CDR1 GTSNPN, CDR2 SVGIG (reference sequence). The germline V and J ends were trimmed by 0 bases and 1 base, with 9 bases remaining between them. The CDR3 protein is CAWSVTASNYGYTF. The CDR3 coding sequence is TGTGCCTGGAGTGTAACGGCGAGTAACTATGGCTACACCTTC.

The rearrangement joins TRBV15 to TRBJ2-6, with D perhaps matching TRBD1 (5 bases). The CDR3 totals 18 residues. Trimming removed 1 base at V and 0 bases at J, with 13 bases between. CDR1 is LNHNV and CDR2 is YYDKDF in the germline V gene (reference sequence). CDR3 nucleotide sequence: TGTGCCACCAGCAGAGGTAGGGGTCCCATCTCTGGGGCCAACGTCCTGACTTTC. Its translation is CATSRGRGPISGANVLTF.

CDR3 in amino acids: CASRAALEEKLFF. DNA of the CDR3: TGTGCCAGCAGGGCAGCCCTGGAGGAAAAACTGTTTTTT. V is TRBV28 and J is TRBJ1-4; D unresolved. This CDR3 comprises 13 residues. Trimming stripped 6 bases from V and 8 bases from J, with 13 bases between. From germline, CDR1 is MDHEN and CDR2 SYDVKM.

The rearrangement links TRBV5-4 to TRBJ2-5; D is undetermined. This CDR3 is built from 14 residues. Trimming removed 2 bases at V and 1 base at J, with 9 bases between. Germline V gene sequence: CDR1 SGHNT, CDR2 YYREEE (reference sequence). CDR3: CASSFESTQETQYF. CDR3 sequence (DNA): TGTGCCAGCAGCTTTGAGAGTACCCAAGAGACCCAGTACTTC.

Comments on this clone: Different DNA sequences within this sample yield the same CDR3. The chain joins TRBV7-2 to TRBJ1-4, with TRBD1 identical over 10 bases. The CDR3 totals 15 residues. Germline V gene sequence: CDR1 SGHTA, CDR2 FQGNSA. Trimming removed 1 base from V and 7 bases from J; junction bases left unmatched: 3. The CDR3 sequence is CASSLGQGAREKLFF. In DNA, the CDR3 is TGTGCCAGCAGCTTAGGACAGGGGGCTCGTGAAAAACTGTTTTTT.

The J gene is TRBJ1-1, the V gene TRBV18, with 9 bases aligning to TRBD1. Per germline, CDR1 KGHSH and CDR2 LQKENI. The CDR3 spans 14 residues. V lost 6 bases and J lost 4; bases outside the gene matches: 6. As DNA, the CDR3 is TGTGCCAGCTCCAGACAGGGGGGTAGCACTGAAGCTTTCTTT. Translation gives CASSRQGGSTEAFF.

This clone was seen a single time. The chain links TRBV19 to TRBJ1-5; TRBD1 might be the D (5 bases). Trimming shortened V by 0 bases and J by 7 bases, and 13 bases separated the two germline ends. The CDR3 consists of 15 residues. The germline V gene encodes CDR1 LNHDA and CDR2 SQIVND (reference sequence). The CDR3 DNA follows: TGTGCCAGTAGTATAGATTCCCTTCAGGGACAGCCCCAGCATTTT. This codes for CASSIDSLQGQPQHF.

The chain has TRBV5-3 and TRBJ1-1; D not certain. TRBV5-3 is placed among ORFs of uncertain function. The germline V and J ends were trimmed by 1 base and 4 bases, with 14 bases remaining between them. This CDR3 spans 15 amino acids. The chain's CDR3 is CARSLLRELGTEAFF. The CDR3 nucleotides are TGTGCCAGAAGCTTGCTTCGGGAATTAGGCACTGAAGCTTTCTTT.

This clone was counted between two and nine times. This rearrangement joins TRBV30 to TRBJ1-2; 7 bases map to TRBD1. The CDR3 totals 13 residues. The junction had 6 bases not matched to a gene; V was cut back by 3 bases and J by 5 bases. Per germline, CDR1 GTSNPN and CDR2 SVGIG (reference sequence). As DNA, the CDR3 is TGTGCCTGGAGGGAGGGCAGGGGGTATGGCTACACCTTC. Protein sequence: CAWREGRGYGYTF.

The rearrangement joins TRBV6-5 to TRBJ2-7; 10 positions agree with TRBD1. Germline-derived CDR1 and CDR2 are MNHEY and SVGAGI. The CDR3 totals 14 residues. V dropped 6 bases and J dropped 5; count of bases not matched to a gene: 7. The CDR3 protein is CASRYDRGQNEQYF. CDR3 nucleotide sequence: TGTGCCAGCAGATATGACAGGGGGCAGAACGAGCAGTACTTC.

This clone occurred once. This sequence joins TRBV20-1 and TRBJ2-3; D is unclear. The CDR3 is 10 residues long. Trimming cost V 5 bases and J 7 bases, with 7 bases left between them. Germline lookup yields CDR1 DFQATT and CDR2 SNEGSKA (reference sequence). The CDR3 is CSAGPNTQYF. DNA of the CDR3: TGCAGTGCTGGGCCAAATACGCAGTATTTT.

J is TRBJ1-1 and V is TRBV7-2; unclear D gene. V was clipped by 1 base and J by 0 bases, with 6 bases between them. The V gene's germline CDR1 is SGHTA and CDR2 FQGNSA. The length of the CDR3 is 14 residues. The CDR3 loop reads CASSLGIMNTEAFF. CDR3 in DNA: TGTGCCAGCAGCTTAGGGATCATGAACACTGAAGCTTTCTTT.

This clone was seen a single time. The rearrangement joins TRBV9 to TRBJ2-1; D may match TRBD1 or TRBD2 (5 bases each). This CDR3 is 15 amino acids long. Deletions cut 8 bases from V and 0 bases from J, with 15 bases between. Germline CDR1 reads SGDLS; CDR2 reads YYNGEE. CDR3 sequence reads: CARGTYTSSYNEQFF. The CDR3 nucleotides are TGTGCCAGGGGGACCTATACCTCCTCCTACAATGAGCAGTTCTTC.

A word on this clone: The sample holds other DNA sequences that translate to the same CDR3. This rearrangement joins TRBV10-1 to TRBJ1-2, with unresolved D. The germline V and J ends were trimmed by 6 bases and 4 bases, with 12 bases remaining between them. Germline CDR1 and CDR2: WNHNN and SYGVQD (reference sequence). This CDR3 region has 13 residues. The CDR3, as DNA: TGCGCCAGCAGCGTTGACCGGTCCTATGGCTACACCTTC. It encodes CASSVDRSYGYTF.

The chain combines TRBV11-3 with TRBJ2-1, with D perhaps TRBD1 (6 bases). Trimming pared 4 bases from V and 9 bases from J, leaving 7 bases between. The CDR3 is 11 amino acids. Per germline, CDR1 SGHNT and CDR2 YENEEA. CDR3 bases: TGTGCCAGCAGCTCACAGGGTGAGCAGTTCTTC. It specifies CASSSQGEQFF.

This sequence joins TRBV11-2 and TRBJ2-1; tentative D call: TRBD1 (6 bases). Trimming pared 5 bases from V and 9 bases from J, leaving 20 bases between. This CDR3 has 15 amino acids. Germline lookup yields CDR1 SGHAT and CDR2 FQNNGV. The CDR3 DNA follows: TGTGCCAGCAGCCGGAAGATGGGGGCCGAAGGTGAGCAGTTCTTC. Its protein product is CASSRKMGAEGEQFF.

About this clone: The sample carries other DNA sequences with the same CDR3. The rearrangement joins TRBV18 to TRBJ1-4; D ambiguous. Germline-derived CDR1 and CDR2 are KGHSH and LQKENI. Trimming stripped 0 bases from V and 3 bases from J, with 2 bases between. This CDR3 has 13 residues. CDR3 in amino acids: CASSPPPNEKLFF. CDR3 bases: TGTGCCAGCTCACCACCCCCTAATGAAAAACTGTTTTTT.

This chain uses TRBV6-5 with TRBJ1-1; 7 nucleotides match TRBD1. The CDR3 extends over 15 amino acids. Germline CDR1 MNHEY, CDR2 SVGAGI. The V and J ends lost 2 bases and 2 bases, in that order; junction bases with no gene match: 5. Written as DNA, the CDR3 is TGTGCCAGCAGTTACGAGGGGGCCCGTAACACTGAAGCTTTCTTT. Translation gives CASSYEGARNTEAFF.

This chain joins TRBV6-5 and TRBJ2-7; the match to TRBD2 covers 8 bases. Germline lookup yields CDR1 MNHEY and CDR2 SVGAGI. The CDR3 consists of 14 residues. Trimming took 6 bases from V and 2 from J; bases not matched to a gene: 6. The CDR3 DNA is TGTGCCAGCAGCTCCCGGGGGGGGGCCTACGAGCAGTACTTC. Translated: CASSSRGGAYEQYF.

The chain has TRBV10-3 and TRBJ2-1; TRBD2 matches 8 bases. This CDR3 has 16 amino acids. The J segment lost 3 bases and the V segment lost 4 bases, leaving 8 bases of the junction unmatched. CDR1 is ENHRY, CDR2 SYGVKD, per germline. The DNA of the CDR3 is TGTGCCATCAGTGCCGGGAGGGGGGAAGGCTACAATGAGCAGTTCTTC. The encoded protein is CAISAGRGEGYNEQFF.

The V call is TRBV7-8, the J call TRBJ1-3; D is ambiguous. V lost 5 bases, J lost 0 bases, and 11 bases lay in between. CDR1 and CDR2 from the germline V gene are SGHVS and FQNEAQ. The CDR3 totals 15 residues. The chain's CDR3 is CASSPAKGSGNTIYF. The CDR3 DNA sequence: TGTGCCAGCAGCCCAGCCAAAGGCTCTGGAAACACCATATATTTT. The full variable domain, completed using reference TRBV7-8 and TRBJ1-3, is GAGVSQSPRYKVAKRGQDVALRCDPISGHVSLFWYQQALGQGPEFLTYFQNEAQLDKSGLPSDRFFAERPEGSVSTLKIQRTQQEDSAVYLCASSPAKGSGNTIYFGEGSWLTVV.

The chain has TRBV2 and TRBJ2-2; no reliable D call. Deletions cut 2 bases from V and 6 bases from J, with 10 bases between. Germline values: CDR1 SNHLY, CDR2 FYNNEI. The CDR3 covers 14 residues. CDR3 in DNA: TGTGCCAGCAGTGAATTGGGAAGTCCCGGGGAGCTGTTTTTT. The encoded protein is CASSELGSPGELFF.

This chain links TRBV7-8 with TRBJ2-7; D is undetermined. The germline V and J ends were trimmed by 5 bases and 0 bases, with 17 bases remaining between them. Germline CDR1 SGHVS, CDR2 FQNEAQ. This CDR3 has 16 residues. CDR3 sequence: CASSPSLPWNSYEQYF. CDR3 nucleotides: TGTGCCAGCAGCCCTTCCCTACCATGGAACTCCTACGAGCAGTACTTC.

V gene TRBV19 combines with J gene TRBJ2-4, with a possible D match to TRBD1 (6 bases). The V and J ends lost 3 bases and 9 bases respectively, with 15 bases between them. Germline-derived CDR1 and CDR2 are LNHDA and SQIVND (reference sequence). The CDR3 totals 14 residues. The CDR3 sequence is CASSIYTGQGIQYF. For the CDR3, the DNA is TGTGCCAGTAGTATCTATACAGGGCAAGGCATTCAGTACTTC.

The chain is built from TRBV27 and TRBJ2-3; TRBD2 matches 8 bases. Losses at the gene ends were 6 bases for V and 0 bases for J; bases not matched to a gene: 14. The CDR3 contains 18 residues. Germline V gene lookup returns CDR1 MNHEY and CDR2 SMNVEV (reference sequence). CDR3 loop: CASRRLALRVSSTDTQYF. The CDR3 region has the DNA TGTGCCAGCAGAAGACTAGCGCTTAGAGTCTCTAGCACAGATACGCAGTATTTT.

The V call is TRBV30, the J call TRBJ1-2, with 8 bases lining up with TRBD1. Germline CDR1 and CDR2: GTSNPN and SVGIG (reference sequence). The CDR3 spans 19 residues. V trimming: 3 bases; J trimming: 2 bases; junction bases outside the gene matches: 20. CDR3 region: CAWRGLAGGPGGSNYGYTF. CDR3 coding DNA: TGTGCCTGGAGGGGACTAGCGGGGGGCCCAGGGGGCTCAAACTATGGCTACACCTTC.

This chain connects TRBV5-1 to TRBJ1-3; D is possibly TRBD1 (6 bases). The ends were cut back, 5 bases at V and 1 base at J, with 13 bases in the middle. The CDR3 has 15 residues. The germline gives CDR1 SGHRS, CDR2 YFSETQ. CDR3 residues: CASSPTGHSGNTIYF. The CDR3 DNA reads TGCGCCAGCAGTCCGACAGGACATTCTGGAAACACCATATATTTT. Looking up the rest from reference TRBV5-1 and TRBJ1-3 gives the full variable domain: KAGVTQTPRYLIKTRGQQVTLSCSPISGHRSVSWYQQTPGQGLQFLFEYFSETQRNKGNFPGRFSGRQFSNSRSEMNVSTLELGDSALYLCASSPTGHSGNTIYFGEGSWLTVV.

This chain uses TRBV5-4 with TRBJ2-3; the D call may be TRBD1 or TRBD2 (5 bases each). CDR3 size: 17 residues. V was shortened by 2 bases and J by 4 bases, with 20 bases between the two germline ends. Germline assignment: CDR1 SGHNT and CDR2 YYREEE (reference sequence). This CDR3 is CASSLSPTAAPPDTQYF. The CDR3 coding sequence is TGTGCCAGCAGCTTATCCCCGACAGCGGCACCCCCAGATACGCAGTATTTT.

The chain combines TRBV29-1 with TRBJ1-2, with D possibly TRBD1 on 5 matching bases. Trimming removed 2 bases from V and 2 bases from J, with 15 bases in between. The CDR3 has 15 amino acids. Germline values: CDR1 SQVTM, CDR2 ANQGSEA. The DNA of the CDR3 is TGCAGCGTTGAAAGTTCCAAGACAGCCAACTATGGCTACACCTTC. Encoded protein: CSVESSKTANYGYTF.

The V call is TRBV7-9, the J call TRBJ2-3; 8 bases match TRBD2. The CDR3 sequence is 19 residues long. Germline CDR1 reads SEHNR; CDR2 reads FQNEAQ (reference sequence). Trimming cost V 0 bases and J 3 bases; bases outside gene matches: 14. The CDR3 region is CASSLARGLARGWTDTQYF. Written as DNA, the CDR3 is TGTGCCAGCAGCTTAGCCCGAGGACTAGCCCGGGGGTGGACAGATACGCAGTATTTT. Drawing the rest from reference TRBV7-9 and TRBJ2-3, the complete variable domain is DTGVSQNPRHKITKRGQNVTFRCDPISEHNRLYWYRQTLGQGPEFLTYFQNEAQLEKSRLLSDRFSAERPKGSFSTLEIQRTEQGDSAMYLCASSLARGLARGWTDTQYFGPGTRLTVL.

The J gene is TRBJ1-1, the V gene TRBV9; D gene ambiguous. CDR3 length: 14 amino acids. From germline, CDR1 is SGDLS and CDR2 YYNGEE. V gave up 4 bases and J gave up 2 bases, with 12 bases separating them. The CDR3 loop reads CASSPIMANTEAFF. In DNA form, the CDR3 reads TGTGCCAGCAGCCCCATTATGGCTAACACTGAAGCTTTCTTT.